These 23 T cell receptor beta chains share one sample of origin, sequenced in a study of T-cell reconstitution after alpha-beta-depleted transplantation in children listed by TCRdb under 2016. The library was generated by PCR. For sequencing, an Illumina HiSeq 2500 was employed. Molecular barcoding was employed in the preparation of TCR libraries, with unique molecular identifiers being used to normalize TCRbeta repertoire quantification. The raw public reads went through TCRdb reprocessing: fastp at Q25, MiXCR clone calling, in-frame beta chains kept. Entries are consolidated by CDR3 protein sequence, retaining the most common genes and DNA. The table for this sample lists about 400,000 distinct CDR3 sequences; roughly 21% of them were counted only once. The ten top clones hold over 3.5% of the sample. The material sequenced was PBMCs from the stem cell graft donor, taken from the stem cell graft. The receptors derive from a human donor who donated a stem cell graft to a child with acute myeloid leukemia.

This clonotype was counted between two and nine times. This rearrangement joins TRBV7-2 to TRBJ1-3, with D unresolved. Germline values: CDR1 SGHTA, CDR2 FQGNSA. The CDR3 runs to 15 residues. Between the trimmed V and J ends, which lost 1 base and 0 bases, there was a span of 7 bases. The CDR3 is CASSLVFGSGNTIYF. CDR3 coding DNA: TGTGCCAGCAGCTTAGTGTTTGGCTCTGGAAACACCATATATTTT.

The table lists this clonotype with a few counts. The rearrangement links TRBV20-1 to TRBJ2-1, with D uncertain. The CDR3 has 13 amino acids. Germline V lookup: CDR1 DFQATT, CDR2 SNEGSKA (reference sequence). Between the trimmed V and J ends, which lost 2 bases and 8 bases, there was a span of 13 bases. The CDR3 region is CSARQAKPHEQFF. CDR3 nucleotides: TGCAGTGCTAGACAGGCCAAGCCCCATGAGCAGTTCTTC.

This clonotype was seen a few times. The rearrangement links TRBV10-3 to TRBJ2-3, with TRBD2 matching 12 bases. J gave up 5 bases and V 6 bases, and 6 bases lay outside the gene matches. Germline V lookup: CDR1 ENHRY, CDR2 SYGVKD. This CDR3 comprises 15 residues. This CDR3 is CAIRETSGSLDTQYF. The DNA for the CDR3 is TGTGCCATCAGAGAGACTAGCGGGAGTTTAGATACGCAGTATTTT.

The gene calls are TRBV7-2 and TRBJ2-4; the D gene is possibly TRBD1 (6 bases). V was clipped by 5 bases and J by 1 base, with 18 bases between them. This CDR3 has 17 amino acids. CDR1 SGHTA and CDR2 FQGNSA come from the germline V gene. CDR3 sequence: CASSADRSPVAKNIQYF. DNA for the CDR3: TGTGCCAGCAGCGCCGACAGGTCCCCTGTGGCCAAAAACATTCAGTACTTC.

This clonotype was counted only a few times. The V and J genes are TRBV6-1 and TRBJ2-4; TRBD2 aligns across 8 bases. Per germline, CDR1 MNHNS and CDR2 SASEGT. This CDR3 is 14 amino acids long. V gave up 7 bases and J gave up 7 bases; unmatched junction bases: 9. The CDR3 spells CASNPGLGPNIQYF. The CDR3 nucleotides read TGTGCCAGCAATCCGGGACTAGGCCCGAACATTCAGTACTTC.

The CDR3 DNA sequence: TGTGCCAGCAGTCCGCCCCTAGGCCCCTACGAGCAGTACTTC. Protein: CASSPPLGPYEQYF. The chain combines TRBV28 with TRBJ2-7; D ambiguous. Trimming took 5 bases from V and 2 from J, leaving 13 bases between them. Germline-derived CDR1 and CDR2 are MDHEN and SYDVKM. This CDR3 spans 14 amino acids.

The chain combines TRBV7-7 with TRBJ2-1, with 9 bases matching TRBD1. This CDR3 comprises 14 residues. Germline V gene sequence: CDR1 SSHAT, CDR2 FNYEAQ (reference sequence). The J segment lost 8 bases and the V segment lost 5 bases, leaving 7 bases of the junction unmatched. The CDR3 DNA is TGTGCCAGCAGCCCGGGACAGGGCAGGTATGAGCAGTTCTTC. Amino acids: CASSPGQGRYEQFF.

The chain carries TRBV18 and TRBJ2-1; tentative D call: TRBD2 (6 bases). This CDR3 spans 15 amino acids. Germline lookup yields CDR1 KGHSH and CDR2 LQKENI. Deletions cut 1 base from V and 0 bases from J, with 7 bases between. The DNA of the CDR3 is TGTGCCAGCTCACCACAGACTAGCTCCTACAATGAGCAGTTCTTC. Translation gives CASSPQTSSYNEQFF.

This clonotype was recorded at least ten times. The rearrangement uses TRBV6-2 or TRBV6-3 and TRBJ2-7, with D perhaps TRBD2 (5 bases). From germline, CDR1 is MNHEY and CDR2 SVGEGT. The germline V and J ends were trimmed by 7 bases and 1 base, with 20 bases remaining between them. The CDR3 spans 16 residues. As DNA, the CDR3 is TGTGCCAGCATGGGAGTACAGAACATGCTTTCCTACGAGCAGTACTTC. Translating gives CASMGVQNMLSYEQYF.

This clonotype showed up just once. The genes are TRBV7-6 and TRBJ2-1; unclear D gene. The CDR3 extends over 17 amino acids. Germline V gene data show CDR1 as SGHVS and CDR2 as FNYEAQ. Trimming took off 4 bases at V and 4 bases at J, with 20 bases between the two ends. The CDR3, as DNA: TGTGCCAGCAGCTCTGAAGAGATAAACAATGCGTACAATGAGCAGTTCTTC. Translation gives CASSSEEINNAYNEQFF.

There are many counts of this clonotype. This chain links TRBV20-1 with TRBJ2-1, with 8 bases fitting TRBD2. V gave up 6 bases and J gave up 8 bases; unmatched junction bases: 15. Germline V gene sequence: CDR1 DFQATT, CDR2 SNEGSKA (reference sequence). The CDR3 has 15 amino acids. CDR3 in DNA: TGCAGTGCCCCGAGCGGGGGACTAGGGTTATATGAGCAGTTCTTC. It specifies CSAPSGGLGLYEQFF.

This clonotype was detected a few times. The rearrangement links TRBV12-3 or TRBV12-4 to TRBJ2-1; D remains ambiguous. Trimming cost V 3 bases and J 5 bases, with 11 bases left between them. The CDR3 extends over 14 amino acids. CDR3 DNA: TGTGCCAGCAGTTTTGTAATCCTGGACAATGAGCAGTTCTTC. It codes for CASSFVILDNEQFF.

This clonotype was found a few times. This chain uses TRBV11-3 with TRBJ2-5; D not resolved. Trimming removed 0 bases at V and 5 bases at J, with 7 bases between. CDR1 SGHNT and CDR2 YENEEA come from the germline V gene. The CDR3 loop spans 13 amino acids. The DNA for the CDR3 is TGTGCCAGCAGCTTAGAACGTTCCGAGACCCAGTACTTC. Translation: CASSLERSETQYF.

This chain joins TRBV7-6 and TRBJ1-3; D is perhaps TRBD1 (5 bases). Trimming removed 7 bases at V and 0 bases at J, with 10 bases between. The germline CDR1 and CDR2 sequences are SGHVS and FNYEAQ. The CDR3 covers 14 residues. The CDR3 reads CASMTDISGNTIYF. The CDR3 DNA sequence: TGTGCCAGCATGACAGATATCTCTGGAAACACCATATATTTT.

This clonotype was counted only a few times. The chain joins TRBV7-8 to TRBJ2-1, with 11 positions matching TRBD2. Germline-derived CDR1 and CDR2 are SGHVS and FQNEAQ. With V trimmed by 5 bases and J by 2 bases, 5 bases remained unmatched. The CDR3 has 16 amino acids. The CDR3 DNA is TGTGCCAGCAGCCTATCGACTAGCGGGGCCTACAATGAGCAGTTCTTC. Its protein product is CASSLSTSGAYNEQFF. Using reference TRBV7-8 and TRBJ2-1 for the parts outside the CDR3, the full variable domain is GAGVSQSPRYKVAKRGQDVALRCDPISGHVSLFWYQQALGQGPEFLTYFQNEAQLDKSGLPSDRFFAERPEGSVSTLKIQRTQQEDSAVYLCASSLSTSGAYNEQFFGPGTRLTVL.

This chain links TRBV4-3 with TRBJ1-3; a possible D gene is TRBD1 (6 bases). CDR1 and CDR2 (germline): LGHNA, YSLEER. CDR3 length equals 16 residues. V lost 3 bases and J lost 1, with 13 bases in between. DNA for the CDR3: TGCGCCAGCAGCCATAACACAGGGTCTTCTGGAAACACCATATATTTT. Protein: CASSHNTGSSGNTIYF.

The chain couples TRBV20-1 to TRBJ1-2; 8 bases agree with TRBD1. The germline V gene has CDR1 DFQATT and CDR2 SNEGSKA (reference sequence). CDR3 length: 12 residues. Trimming removed 2 bases from V and 8 bases from J; junction bases left unmatched: 4. CDR3 in DNA: TGCAGTGCTAGAACTCAGGGGGCCGGCTACACCTTC. Residues: CSARTQGAGYTF.

This clonotype was counted many times. J is TRBJ2-1 and V is TRBV27, with TRBD2 identical over 11 bases. Trimming removed 6 bases from V and 12 bases from J; junction bases left unmatched: 7. The CDR3 extends over 13 amino acids. Per the germline V gene, CDR1 is MNHEY and CDR2 is SMNVEV (reference sequence). CDR3 DNA: TGTGCCAGCAGACTAGCGGGAGCCGGGCGGCAGTTCTTC. Protein product: CASRLAGAGRQFF.

This clonotype turned up a few times. The chain employs TRBV28 and TRBJ2-7; D perhaps matches TRBD2 (5 bases). V was shortened by 8 bases and J by 7 bases, with 12 bases between the two germline ends. CDR3 size: 11 residues. From germline, CDR1 is MDHEN and CDR2 SYDVKM. In nucleotides, the CDR3 is TGTGCCAGCGGCCCCCCGGGGGAGCAGTACTTC. Its protein product is CASGPPGEQYF.

This clonotype occurred a few times. J is TRBJ2-1 and V is TRBV3-1; possible D gene TRBD1, 5 bases. V lost 0 bases and J lost 2, with 14 bases in between. The germline CDR1 and CDR2 sequences are LGHDT and YNNKEL (reference sequence). The CDR3 runs 17 residues. The CDR3 DNA reads TGTGCCAGCAGCCAAGATCTGGCCAGGGTGACCTACAATGAGCAGTTCTTC. Protein product: CASSQDLARVTYNEQFF.

The J gene is TRBJ2-5, the V gene TRBV4-3, with D tentatively TRBD1 or TRBD2 (5 bases each). The germline gives CDR1 LGHNA, CDR2 YSLEER. This CDR3 is 16 amino acids long. V was trimmed by 1 base and J by 5 bases, leaving 17 bases between them. Here the CDR3 reads CASSQGRGRGVETQYF. CDR3 in DNA: TGCGCCAGCAGCCAAGGACGGGGCCGGGGTGTGGAGACCCAGTACTTC.

J is TRBJ2-3 and V is TRBV29-1; no reliable D call. Trimming removed 4 bases from V and 2 bases from J, with 13 bases in between. CDR3 length equals 14 residues. Germline assignment: CDR1 SQVTM and CDR2 ANQGSEA. The DNA of the CDR3 is TGCAGCGTTGCCATCTCGGGCTACACAGATACGCAGTATTTT. Protein product: CSVAISGYTDTQYF.

This clonotype was seen at least ten times. The rearrangement uses TRBV6-6 and TRBJ2-1; no clear D gene. The CDR3 runs to 12 residues. The germline CDR1 and CDR2 sequences are MNHNY and SVGAGI (reference sequence). The V end was cut by 2 bases, the J end by 5 bases, with 4 bases between. The chain's CDR3 is CASSYTDNEQFF. DNA for the CDR3: TGTGCCAGCAGTTACACCGACAATGAGCAGTTCTTC.